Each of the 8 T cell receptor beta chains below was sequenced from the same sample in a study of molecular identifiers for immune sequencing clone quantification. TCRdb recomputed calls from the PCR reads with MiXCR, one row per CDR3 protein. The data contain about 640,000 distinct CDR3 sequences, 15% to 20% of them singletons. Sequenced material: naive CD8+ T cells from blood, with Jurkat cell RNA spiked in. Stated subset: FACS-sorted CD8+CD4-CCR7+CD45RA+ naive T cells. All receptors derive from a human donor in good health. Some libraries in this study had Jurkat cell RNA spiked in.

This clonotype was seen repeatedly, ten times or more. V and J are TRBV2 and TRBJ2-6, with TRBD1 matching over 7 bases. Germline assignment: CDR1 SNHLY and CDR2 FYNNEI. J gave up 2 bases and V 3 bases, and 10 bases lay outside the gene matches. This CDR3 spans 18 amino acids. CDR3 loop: CASSDRQDRVTGANVLTF. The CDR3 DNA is TGTGCCAGCAGTGATCGACAAGACAGGGTTACTGGGGCCAACGTCCTGACTTTC.

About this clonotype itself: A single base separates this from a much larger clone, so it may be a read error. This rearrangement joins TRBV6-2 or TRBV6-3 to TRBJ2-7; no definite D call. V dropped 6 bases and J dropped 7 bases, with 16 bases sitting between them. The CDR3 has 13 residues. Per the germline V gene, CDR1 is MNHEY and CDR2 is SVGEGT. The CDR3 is CASRELNLWEQYF. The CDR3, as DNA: TGTGCCAGCAGGGAACTAAATTTGTGGGAGCAGTACTTC.

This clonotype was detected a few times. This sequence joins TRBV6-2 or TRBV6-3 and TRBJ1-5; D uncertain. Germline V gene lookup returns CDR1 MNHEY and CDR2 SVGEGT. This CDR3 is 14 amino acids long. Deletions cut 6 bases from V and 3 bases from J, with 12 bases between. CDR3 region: CASSYGRFNQPQHF. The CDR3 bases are TGTGCCAGCAGCTACGGTCGGTTCAATCAGCCCCAGCATTTT.

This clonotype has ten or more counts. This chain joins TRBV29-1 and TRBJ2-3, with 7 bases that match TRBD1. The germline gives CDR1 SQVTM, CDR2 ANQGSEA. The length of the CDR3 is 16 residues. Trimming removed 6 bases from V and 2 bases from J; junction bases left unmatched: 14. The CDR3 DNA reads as TGCAGCGTCGTGGGACAGTTGGATAATCCCACAGATACGCAGTATTTT. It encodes CSVVGQLDNPTDTQYF.

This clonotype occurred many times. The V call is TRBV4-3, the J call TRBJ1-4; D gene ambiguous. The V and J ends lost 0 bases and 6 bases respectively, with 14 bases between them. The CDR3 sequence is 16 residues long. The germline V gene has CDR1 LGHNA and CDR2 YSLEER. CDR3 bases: TGCGCCAGCAGCCAAGATCAATGGGGTGGCGATGAAAAACTGTTTTTT. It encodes CASSQDQWGGDEKLFF.

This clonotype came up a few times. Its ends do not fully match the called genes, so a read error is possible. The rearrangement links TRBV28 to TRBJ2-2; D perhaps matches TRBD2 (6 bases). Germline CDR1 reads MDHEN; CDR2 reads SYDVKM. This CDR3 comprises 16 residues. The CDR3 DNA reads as TGTGCCACCTCTGCGGGAACTAGCAGTTATACCGGGGGGCTGTTTTTT. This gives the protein CATSAGTSSYTGGLFF.

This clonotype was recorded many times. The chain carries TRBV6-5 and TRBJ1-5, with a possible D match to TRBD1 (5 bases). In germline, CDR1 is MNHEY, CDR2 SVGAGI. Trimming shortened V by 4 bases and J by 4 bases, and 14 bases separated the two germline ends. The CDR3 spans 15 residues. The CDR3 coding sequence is TGTGCCAGCAGTTCCGACTGGGGGGGGAATCAGCCCCAGCATTTT. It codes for CASSSDWGGNQPQHF.

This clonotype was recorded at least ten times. The CDR3 loop reads CASSLVPEYEQYF. The CDR3 nucleotides are TGTGCCAGCAGCTTGGTGCCAGAATACGAGCAGTACTTC. The rearrangement joins TRBV5-5 to TRBJ2-7; D gene uncertain. Germline CDR1 and CDR2: SGHKS and YYEKEE (reference sequence). CDR3 length: 13 residues. V gave up 0 bases and J gave up 4 bases, with 8 bases separating them.